The source of this T cell receptor (beta chain) is a study of OX40 agonist ivuxolimab in advanced cancers. Study-wide background: Patients in the trial were receiving intravenous ivuxolimab every 2 weeks, at doses of 0.01 to 10 mg/kg. Three patients had partial responses: one hepatocellular carcinoma, two cutaneous melanoma. Aged roughly 23 to 80 with a mean of 60 years, they were 82.7% male.

Sequencing was performed with immunoSEQ multiplex PCR; in TCRdb, only in-frame clones are kept and a portion is missing. The table includes 65,000 to 95,000 clones, approximately 82% detected once. This CDR3 spans 13 amino acids. CDR1 and CDR2 (germline): SGHAT, FQDESV (reference sequence). Unmatched junction bases numbered 2, after V lost 4 bases and J lost 5 bases. This clone was seen only a few times. This TCR came from an adult with an advanced solid tumor such as melanoma, head and neck, liver or kidney cancer. The sample was CD4+ or CD8+ T cells sorted from blood, taken in a trial of the OX40 agonist ivuxolimab. This rearrangement joins TRBV11-1 to TRBJ1-2, with 9 bases identical to TRBD1. The CDR3, as DNA: TGTGCCAGCAGCTCGGGACAGGGATATGGCTACACCTTC. It is translated as CASSSGQGYGYTF.